This entry features one T cell receptor (beta chain) sequence. This sample was included in a study of shared clonotypes between healthy human individuals. Naive CD8 cells, CD45RO-negative and positively selected for CCR7, excluded terminally differentiated effector memory CD45RA+ cells. Repertoires were generated with immunoSEQ multiplex PCR, while TCRdb's copy carries only in-frame clones and drops some. The data hold 800,000 or so clones, with about 96% observed a single time. CDR3 length: 15 residues. In germline, CDR1 is MNHEY, CDR2 SVGAGI. V was clipped by 0 bases and J by 0 bases, with 8 bases between them.

This sequence originates from a man aged 25-45 years in good health. Sequencing was performed on naive CD8+ T cells sorted from blood. This chain links TRBV6-5 with TRBJ1-1, with D hard to call. CDR3 protein: CASSYSNDMNTEAFF. Written as DNA, the CDR3 is TGTGCCAGCAGTTACTCTAACGACATGAACACTGAAGCTTTCTTT.